This T cell receptor (beta chain) is from a study of Graves' ophthalmopathy and Graves' hyperthyroidism. Beta-chain TCR CDR3 regions were amplified from RNA transcripts. HTBI primers were employed in first-round RT-PCR, then a second-round multiplex PCR followed. TCRdb re-analysed the multiplex PCR reads in MiXCR, keeping a single row per CDR3 protein. The sample lists about 1.1 million distinct CDR3 sequences; 35% to 40% were seen once. This CDR3 has 17 amino acids. Unmatched junction bases numbered 9, after V lost 1 base and J lost 2 bases. Germline V gene sequence: CDR1 SEHNR, CDR2 FQNEAQ (reference sequence).

This sequence was found in an adult man with Graves' hyperthyroidism. The sequencing sample was made of peripheral blood or thyroid tissue (not recorded which). This chain connects TRBV7-9 to TRBJ2-7, with 9 positions matching TRBD1. As DNA, the CDR3 is TGTGCCAGCAGCTTAGTAATCGGGACAGGGTCCCCCTACGAGCAGTACTTC. This encodes CASSLVIGTGSPYEQYF.